This passage covers 25 T cell receptor beta chains from one sample sequenced in a study of T cell responses to AZD1222 COVID-19 vaccine. Using immunoSEQ multiplex PCR, the repertoire was profiled, and TCRdb retains in-frame clones only, with some absent. The sample records more than 150,000 clones, around nine tenths being singletons. The source material was peripheral blood, sampled 28 days after the second AZD1222 dose. The receptors shown here come from an adult who received the AZD1222 COVID-19 vaccine.

The chain links TRBV2 to TRBJ2-5; 7 bases line up with TRBD2. Germline loops: CDR1 SNHLY, CDR2 FYNNEI. V shed 7 bases, J shed 2 bases, and the junction held 7 bases outside the gene matches. This CDR3 is built from 14 residues. CDR3: CASNTQAGQETQYF. In nucleotides, the CDR3 is TGTGCCAGCAATACCCAAGCGGGGCAAGAGACCCAGTACTTC.

The V call is TRBV7-2, the J call TRBJ2-7; D not resolved. The CDR3 has 11 amino acids. Germline V gives CDR1 SGHTA, CDR2 FQGNSA. Trimming took 2 bases from V and 4 from J, leaving 3 bases between them. CDR3 protein: CASSLIYEQYF. The CDR3 DNA is TGTGCCAGCAGCTTAATTTACGAGCAGTACTTC.

The CDR3 nucleotides are TGCGCCAGCAGTACGGGGCAGGGGACAAACACCATATATTTT. As protein: CASSTGQGTNTIYF. This chain connects TRBV10-1 to TRBJ1-3, with a possible D match to TRBD1 (6 bases). With 5 bases removed from V and 6 bases from J, the gap between germline ends came to 14 bases. CDR3 length: 14 amino acids. Germline lookup yields CDR1 WNHNN and CDR2 SYGVQD (reference sequence).

This rearrangement joins TRBV7-8 to TRBJ1-2, with a tentative D call TRBD1 (6 bases). The V end lost 0 bases, the J end lost 7 bases, and 12 bases lay between the germline ends. CDR1 and CDR2 from the germline V gene are SGHVS and FQNEAQ. There are 14 residues in the CDR3. CDR3 in amino acids: CASSLAQGFGGYTF. The CDR3 nucleotides are TGTGCCAGCAGCTTAGCCCAGGGGTTCGGTGGCTACACCTTC.

This clone was found once. The chain recombines TRBV28 with TRBJ1-2, with 9 positions matching TRBD1. There are 14 residues in the CDR3. Trimming took 3 bases from V and 8 from J; bases not matched to a gene: 7. Germline lookup yields CDR1 MDHEN and CDR2 SYDVKM. CDR3 in DNA: TGTGCCAGCAGTTTCCTCGGACAGGGGAACGGCTACACCTTC. This codes for CASSFLGQGNGYTF.

This chain uses TRBV7-8 with TRBJ2-5, with D perhaps matching TRBD2 (6 bases). There are 16 residues in the CDR3. Germline V lookup: CDR1 SGHVS, CDR2 FQNEAQ. The V end lost 2 bases, the J end lost 1 base, and 14 bases lay between the germline ends. CDR3 nucleotides: TGTGCCAGCAGCTTACCGCGGTGGAGGGTCCAAGAGACCCAGTACTTC. Its protein is CASSLPRWRVQETQYF.

The chain carries TRBV5-6 and TRBJ2-7; D gene uncertain. This CDR3 comprises 11 residues. Germline-derived CDR1 and CDR2 are SGHDT and YYEEEE. The germline V and J ends were trimmed by 1 base and 5 bases, with 4 bases remaining between them. The CDR3 region has the DNA TGTGCCAGCAGCTTGATGCACGAGCAGTACTTC. This encodes CASSLMHEQYF. Full variable domain (remainder filled in from reference TRBV5-6 and TRBJ2-7): DAGVTQSPTHLIKTRGQQVTLRCSPKSGHDTVSWYQQALGQGPQFIFQYYEEEERQRGNFPDRFSGHQFPNYSSELNVNALLLGDSALYLCASSLMHEQYFGPGTRLTVT.

The chain combines TRBV5-4 with TRBJ1-5; D is unclear. Per the germline V gene, CDR1 is SGHNT and CDR2 is YYREEE (reference sequence). The CDR3 runs 15 residues. Trimming stripped 1 base from V and 9 bases from J, with 17 bases between. The CDR3 DNA reads TGTGCCAGCAGCTTGTTTGGAACCGATGAGAGGCCCCAGCATTTT. Translated, it gives CASSLFGTDERPQHF.

The chain recombines TRBV2 with TRBJ1-4; unclear D gene. The length of the CDR3 is 13 residues. CDR1 is SNHLY, CDR2 FYNNEI, per germline. Trimming took off 6 bases at V and 10 bases at J, with 15 bases between the two ends. The CDR3 region is CASRDFLIGKLFF. CDR3 DNA: TGTGCCAGCAGGGACTTTTTAATAGGAAAACTGTTTTTT.

The V and J genes are TRBV9 and TRBJ2-2, with D possibly being TRBD2 (7 bases). CDR3 length equals 17 residues. Trimming took off 0 bases at V and 5 bases at J, with 17 bases between the two ends. CDR1 is SGDLS, CDR2 YYNGEE, per germline. This CDR3 reads CASSVDGGATLTGELFF. In DNA form, the CDR3 reads TGTGCCAGCAGCGTAGATGGGGGGGCGACCCTGACCGGGGAGCTGTTTTTT. The variable domain in full, with the rest retrieved from reference TRBV9 and TRBJ2-2, is DSGVTQTPKHLITATGQRVTLRCSPRSGDLSVYWYQQSLDQGLQFLIQYYNGEERAKGNILERFSAQQFPDLHSELNLSSLELGDSALYFCASSVDGGATLTGELFFGEGSRLTVL.

This chain links TRBV7-9 with TRBJ2-5, with TRBD2 matching 10 bases. Germline assignment: CDR1 SEHNR and CDR2 FQNEAQ (reference sequence). This CDR3 has 17 amino acids. V lost 5 bases and J lost 0; bases outside the gene matches: 9. In DNA form, the CDR3 reads TGTGCCAGCAGCCAAACTATAGCGGGGGGCCACCAAGAGACCCAGTACTTC. Encoded protein: CASSQTIAGGHQETQYF.

The genes are TRBV12-3 or TRBV12-4 and TRBJ2-1; D gene uncertain. Trimming took off 5 bases at V and 3 bases at J, with 2 bases between the two ends. This CDR3 has 11 residues. CDR3: CASSGYNEQFF. In DNA, the CDR3 is TGTGCCAGCAGTGGCTACAATGAGCAGTTCTTC.

CDR3 amino acids: CASSLGDRGSGNTIYF. CDR3 bases: TGTGCCAGCAGCTTAGGGGACAGGGGCTCTGGAAACACCATATATTTT. The rearrangement links TRBV7-2 to TRBJ1-3; TRBD1 aligns across 10 bases. Germline V gene lookup returns CDR1 SGHTA and CDR2 FQGNSA. The CDR3 sequence is 16 residues long. Trimming at V came to 1 base and at J to 0 bases, leaving 0 bases not matched to a gene.

The CDR3 bases are TGTGCCAGCAGCCCCGGCGGGGCGAATGAGCAGTTCTTC. Translating it yields CASSPGGANEQFF. The rearrangement joins TRBV11-2 to TRBJ2-1; D might be TRBD2 (6 bases). CDR1 is SGHAT, CDR2 FQNNGV, per germline. Trimming stripped 5 bases from V and 7 bases from J, with 12 bases between. This CDR3 contains 13 residues.

A single count supports this clone. This sequence joins TRBV5-5 and TRBJ1-3; tentatively, D is TRBD1 (6 bases). V was shortened by 6 bases and J by 10 bases, with 20 bases between the two germline ends. Germline V gene sequence: CDR1 SGHKS, CDR2 YYEKEE (reference sequence). CDR3 length: 14 amino acids. In DNA, the CDR3 is TGTGCCAGCATCAAAATGGGACAAAAAGAGACCATATATTTT. This encodes CASIKMGQKETIYF. Full variable domain (remainder filled in from reference TRBV5-5 and TRBJ1-3): DAGVTQSPTHLIKTRGQQVTLRCSPISGHKSVSWYQQVLGQGPQFIFQYYEKEERGRGNFPDRFSARQFPNYSSELNVNALLLGDSALYLCASIKMGQKETIYFGEGSWLTVV.

This sequence joins TRBV18 and TRBJ1-1, with 9 bases matching TRBD1. The J segment lost 0 bases and the V segment lost 3 bases, leaving 2 bases of the junction unmatched. This CDR3 is 15 amino acids long. CDR1 and CDR2 (germline): KGHSH, LQKENI. The CDR3 DNA reads TGTGCCAGCTCACCCTGGACAGGGGTGAACACTGAAGCTTTCTTT. This sequence encodes CASSPWTGVNTEAFF. Filled out from reference TRBV18 and TRBJ1-1, the complete variable domain reads NAGVMQNPRHLVRRRGQEARLRCSPMKGHSHVYWYRQLPEEGLKFMVYLQKENIIDESGMPKERFSAEFPKEGPSILRIQQVVRGDSAAYFCASSPWTGVNTEAFFGQGTRLTVV.

This rearrangement joins TRBV7-2 to TRBJ1-2; possibly TRBD1 for D (6 bases). The V gene lost 3 bases and the J gene lost 6 bases, with 11 bases spanning the gap. This CDR3 is built from 13 residues. CDR1 and CDR2 from the germline V gene are SGHTA and FQGNSA. The CDR3 loop reads CASSFRGGNGYTF. Here the CDR3 DNA reads TGTGCCAGCAGCTTCAGGGGCGGGAATGGCTACACCTTC.

The chain carries TRBV30 and TRBJ1-6; D not certain. The CDR3 is 16 residues long. The germline V gene has CDR1 GTSNPN and CDR2 SVGIG (reference sequence). With 4 bases removed from V and 2 bases from J, the gap between germline ends came to 15 bases. The CDR3 bases are TGTGCCTGGACCCAAAGGAGCTGGCCCTATAATTCACCCCTCCACTTT. This translates into CAWTQRSWPYNSPLHF.

This sequence joins TRBV21-1 and TRBJ1-3. TRBV21-1 is an annotated pseudogene. This CDR3 comprises 11 residues. CDR3 in DNA: TGCGAACCGGCGAAGGGAAACACCATATATTTT. Protein: CEPAKGNTIYF.

This sequence joins TRBV7-3 and TRBJ1-1, with no clear D. Germline-derived CDR1 and CDR2 are SGHTA and FQGTGA. The CDR3 runs to 14 residues. V lost 1 base and J lost 0, with 6 bases in between. CDR3 in DNA: TGTGCCAGCAGCTTAATCCCAGTGAACACTGAAGCTTTCTTT. It specifies CASSLIPVNTEAFF.

The V and J genes are TRBV3-1 (or the pseudogene TRBV3-2) and TRBJ1-3; D is uncertain. Trimming took 5 bases from V and 0 from J, leaving 26 bases between them. Germline CDR1 and CDR2: LGHDT and YNNKEL (reference sequence). The length of the CDR3 is 20 residues. The CDR3 DNA follows: TGTGCCAGCAGCACGACGCGGAGTTTCTACACAGCGATCTCTGGAAACACCATATATTTT. Protein product: CASSTTRSFYTAISGNTIYF.

This clone has more than one count but fewer than ten. The V gene is TRBV10-3, the J gene TRBJ1-2; TRBD1 agrees at 7 bases. V lost 2 bases to trimming and J lost 0 bases; unmatched junction nucleotides: 9. Germline V gene data show CDR1 as ENHRY and CDR2 as SYGVKD. The CDR3 sequence is 17 residues long. The CDR3 here is CAISEPQGVQANYGYTF. DNA for the CDR3: TGTGCCATCAGTGAGCCCCAGGGGGTTCAGGCTAACTATGGCTACACCTTC.

This clone has only one observation. The chain carries TRBV27 and TRBJ2-2; 9 bases are a match to TRBD2. Unmatched junction bases numbered 5, after V lost 5 bases and J lost 1 base. The CDR3 covers 16 residues. CDR1 MNHEY and CDR2 SMNVEV come from the germline V gene (reference sequence). CDR3 sequence reads: CASSPTTSGNTGELFF. The CDR3 DNA reads TGTGCCAGCAGTCCCACGACTAGCGGGAACACCGGGGAGCTGTTTTTT.

This chain joins TRBV28 and TRBJ2-1; 12 positions match TRBD2. The V segment lost 7 bases and the J segment 3 bases; nucleotides outside the gene matches: 1. CDR1 and CDR2 (germline): MDHEN, SYDVKM. CDR3 size: 14 residues. The CDR3 nucleotides read TGTGCCAGCAAACTAGCGGGAGGCTACAATGAGCAGTTCTTC. It yields the protein CASKLAGGYNEQFF.

The chain is built from TRBV13 and TRBJ2-7; D is unclear. The CDR3 runs 12 residues. V was cut by 3 bases and J by 6 bases, with 9 bases left in between. Germline CDR1 reads PRHDT; CDR2 reads FYEKMQ (reference sequence). The CDR3 loop is CASSFYSSEQYF. The CDR3, as DNA: TGTGCCAGCAGCTTTTATAGTAGCGAGCAGTACTTC.